This entry is about one TCR beta chain. Its antigen is as yet unknown. This entry is derived from a study of shared clonotypes between healthy human individuals. Overall study findings and caveats: Rarefaction analysis demonstrated incomplete sorted-subset sequencing notwithstanding large depth. Memory subsets had estimated richness that was generally smaller than that of naive subsets.

CDR1 is SGHRS, CDR2 YFSETQ, per germline. The CDR3 loop spans 14 amino acids. V gave up 5 bases and J gave up 3 bases; unmatched junction bases: 5. The method was immunoSEQ multiplex PCR; TCRdb's version includes in-frame clones alone and lacks a portion of them. This sample has about 2.5 million clones, with around 90% found just once. The sequence was obtained from a man aged 18 to 30 in good health. Some clones in this sample may be carry-over from other donors' samples. The sequencing input was naive CD4+ T cells from PBMCs. Subset: CD45RA+ positively selected. V is TRBV5-1 and J is TRBJ2-1, with TRBD2 matching 7 bases. DNA of the CDR3: TGCGCCAGCAGGGGCGGGGAGGGCTACAATGAGCAGTTCTTC. As protein: CASRGGEGYNEQFF.